Listed below are T cell receptor beta chains from one sample, sequenced in a study of CD8+ T cells in alopecia areata. Profiled with immunoSEQ multiplex PCR; TCRdb holds only in-frame clones, not every one. The sample comprises approximately 91,000 clones, around 44% of which are singletons, and roughly 0.79% rests with the top ten. The sequenced sample was CD4+ T cells sorted from blood. The source of these receptors is a human donor with alopecia areata. The CDR3 runs from the conserved cysteine through the conserved F or W. Each record gives: V gene, clone size, D gene, J gene, CDR3 protein, CDR3 DNA. A D gene is named only where the DNA matches it firmly. Size values are once, few and many counts, or a class for expanded clones, and some rows have none.

TRBV28,few,-,TRBJ2-1,CASRAYNEQFF,TGTGCCAGCAGAGCCTACAATGAGCAGTTCTTC
TRBV15,-,-,TRBJ2-7,CATSRRRGEQYF,TGTGCCACCAGCAGACGAAGGGGGGAGCAGTACTTC
TRBV28,few,-,TRBJ1-1,CASSTDRYNEAFF,TGTGCCAGCAGCACCGACAGATACAATGAAGCTTTCTTT
TRBV29-1,few,TRBD1,TRBJ1-2,CSIWDSTHGYTF,TGCAGCATATGGGACAGCACTCATGGCTACACCTTC
TRBV29-1,once,TRBD1,TRBJ2-7,CSVENQGQGWAYEQYF,TGCAGCGTTGAAAACCAAGGACAGGGGTGGGCCTACGAGCAGTACTTC
TRBV18,-,-,TRBJ2-5,CASSPGTNQQETQYF,TGTGCCAGCTCACCCGGGACAAACCAACAAGAGACCCAGTACTTC
TRBV5-1,-,TRBD2,TRBJ2-5,CASSRLRAGGGETQYF,TGCGCCAGCAGCCGTCTAAGAGCGGGGGGAGGAGAGACCCAGTACTTC
TRBV5-1,-,-,TRBJ2-1,CASSLGIGSSYNEQFF,TGCGCCAGCAGCCTCGGTATCGGCAGCTCCTACAATGAGCAGTTCTTC
TRBV6-5,once,TRBD1,TRBJ2-7,CASSRDRTYEQYF,TGTGCCAGCAGTCGGGACAGGACCTACGAGCAGTACTTC
TRBV20-1,-,-,TRBJ1-1,CSAAYNTEAFF,TGCAGTGCCGCTTATAACACTGAAGCTTTCTTT
TRBV18,-,TRBD2,TRBJ2-3,CASSPGLAGGTDTQYF,TGTGCCAGCTCACCCGGACTAGCGGGGGGCACAGATACGCAGTATTTT
TRBV30,few,-,TRBJ1-2,CAWSRAGLYGYTF,TGTGCCTGGAGTCGGGCGGGGTTGTATGGCTACACCTTC
TRBV6-5,-,-,TRBJ1-6,CASSYGGGRSPLHF,TGTGCCAGCAGTTACGGCGGGGGCCGTTCACCCCTCCACTTT
TRBV29-1,-,-,TRBJ2-1,CSVIGGSYNEQFF,TGCAGCGTTATAGGTGGCTCCTACAATGAGCAGTTCTTC